Presented here are 32 T cell receptor beta chains from one specimen sequenced in a study of cytomegalovirus exposure and HLA in healthy donors. The PCR contained 60 Vbeta and 13 Jbeta primers. Libraries were prepared by immunoSEQ multiplex PCR; TCRdb keeps only in-frame clonotypes and omits some of them. This table holds some 110,000 clones, around 78% found once. The sequencing sample was made of PBMCs. Every receptor here comes from a man aged 35-49 years in good health and CMV-seronegative.

The chain couples TRBV30 to TRBJ1-4, with TRBD1 matching 7 bases. CDR3 size: 15 residues. Germline V gene sequence: CDR1 GTSNPN, CDR2 SVGIG (reference sequence). The junction had 6 bases not matched to a gene; V was cut back by 5 bases and J by 0 bases. As DNA, the CDR3 is TGTGCCTGGGGCGGAGGGACAGCAACTAATGAAAAACTGTTTTTT. Translating gives CAWGGGTATNEKLFF.

The chain recombines TRBV9 with TRBJ2-2; 12 bases fit TRBD2. V was clipped by 4 bases and J by 7 bases; unmatched bases: 11. From germline, CDR1 is SGDLS and CDR2 YYNGEE. The CDR3 extends over 17 amino acids. The CDR3 nucleotides are TGTGCCAGCAGCTCATCTAGCGGGGGGGCCGTCATCGGGGAGCTGTTTTTT. Protein sequence: CASSSSSGGAVIGELFF.

V is TRBV11-3 and J is TRBJ2-5; 7 bases agree with TRBD1. Looked up from germline, CDR1 is SGHNT and CDR2 is YENEEA. The V segment lost 5 bases and the J segment 1 base; nucleotides outside the gene matches: 4. The CDR3 spans 14 residues. The DNA of the CDR3 is TGTGCCAGCAGCCCGACAGGGTCCCAAGAGACCCAGTACTTC. Its translation: CASSPTGSQETQYF.

V gene TRBV9 combines with J gene TRBJ2-1; 8 bases fit TRBD1. J lost 7 bases, V lost 3 bases, and 6 bases had no gene match. Germline V gene sequence: CDR1 SGDLS, CDR2 YYNGEE. There are 14 residues in the CDR3. The CDR3 bases are TGTGCCAGCAGCGCAACGACAGGGGATAATGAGCAGTTCTTC. Its translation: CASSATTGDNEQFF.

J is TRBJ1-4 and V is TRBV28; possible D gene TRBD1, 5 bases. V lost 7 bases, J lost 3 bases, and 12 bases lay in between. This CDR3 spans 14 amino acids. The V gene's germline CDR1 is MDHEN and CDR2 SYDVKM. Written as DNA, the CDR3 is TGTGCCAGCAAGACAGCCAGAGCTAATGAAAAACTGTTTTTT. Its translation: CASKTARANEKLFF.

The chain is built from TRBV7-2 and TRBJ1-1; TRBD1 is a possible D gene (5 bases). V shed 5 bases and J shed 4 bases, with 11 bases lying between them. The germline V gene encodes CDR1 SGHTA and CDR2 FQGNSA. CDR3 size: 13 residues. DNA of the CDR3: TGTGCCAGCAGCCCCGACAGCATCACTGAAGCTTTCTTT. The encoded protein is CASSPDSITEAFF.

The rearrangement uses TRBV5-6 and TRBJ1-1; D is unclear. This CDR3 contains 11 residues. Germline V gene data show CDR1 as SGHDT and CDR2 as YYEEEE. Trimming removed 6 bases from V and 6 bases from J, with 9 bases in between. CDR3 DNA sequence: TGTGCCAGCAACATTGGGCCTGAAGCTTTCTTT. Translating gives CASNIGPEAFF.

A few counts support this clone. This rearrangement joins TRBV5-1 to TRBJ2-2; D gene ambiguous. Trimming left V 0 bases short and J 0 bases short, with 3 bases between. The CDR3 totals 14 residues. The germline CDR1 and CDR2 sequences are SGHRS and YFSETQ. CDR3: CASSLVSNTGELFF. Written as DNA, the CDR3 is TGCGCCAGCAGCTTGGTATCGAACACCGGGGAGCTGTTTTTT. Together with reference TRBV5-1 and TRBJ2-2, the CDR3 gives the full variable domain: KAGVTQTPRYLIKTRGQQVTLSCSPISGHRSVSWYQQTPGQGLQFLFEYFSETQRNKGNFPGRFSGRQFSNSRSEMNVSTLELGDSALYLCASSLVSNTGELFFGEGSRLTVL.

The rearrangement uses TRBV19 and TRBJ1-4, with D perhaps TRBD1 (5 bases). CDR3 length: 16 amino acids. The germline gives CDR1 LNHDA, CDR2 SQIVND (reference sequence). Trimming took off 3 bases at V and 0 bases at J, with 11 bases between the two ends. The DNA for the CDR3 is TGTGCCAGTAGTATCCCCTCGGGGGCAACTAATGAAAAACTGTTTTTT. Protein: CASSIPSGATNEKLFF. The full variable domain, in which reference TRBV19 and TRBJ1-4 provide the parts outside the CDR3, is DGGITQSPKYLFRKEGQNVTLSCEQNLNHDAMYWYRQDPGQGLRLIYYSQIVNDFQKGDIAEGYSVSREKKESFPLTVTSAQKNPTAFYLCASSIPSGATNEKLFFGSGTQLSVL.

The gene calls are TRBV7-3 and TRBJ2-2; weak D call: TRBD2 (7 bases). V was clipped by 4 bases and J by 3 bases, with 12 bases between them. Germline V CDR1 and CDR2: SGHTA, FQGTGA. The CDR3 loop spans 15 amino acids. The DNA for the CDR3 is TGTGCCAGCAGCTCGGGGGGCTCGGACACCGGGGAGCTGTTTTTT. Residues: CASSSGGSDTGELFF.

This clone has only a few counts. V and J are TRBV9 and TRBJ2-1, with D tentatively TRBD2 (6 bases). The CDR3 totals 15 residues. Germline CDR1 reads SGDLS; CDR2 reads YYNGEE. V was cut by 0 bases and J by 6 bases, with 13 bases left in between. CDR3 bases: TGTGCCAGCAGCGTAGCCCCCGGGGGAGTCAATGAGCAGTTCTTC. As protein: CASSVAPGGVNEQFF.

V and J are TRBV5-1 and TRBJ1-3; D uncertain. The CDR3 length is 16 residues. Germline-derived CDR1 and CDR2 are SGHRS and YFSETQ. The germline V and J ends were trimmed by 4 bases and 4 bases, with 18 bases remaining between them. CDR3 loop: CASSLQSGSIGNTIYF. For the CDR3, the DNA is TGCGCCAGCAGCCTTCAGTCGGGTTCGATCGGAAACACCATATATTTT.

This clone has just a few counts. This rearrangement joins TRBV27 to TRBJ1-1; 8 bases are shared with TRBD1. The CDR3 runs to 13 residues. V lost 5 bases, J lost 7 bases, and 6 bases stayed unmatched. The germline gives CDR1 MNHEY, CDR2 SMNVEV (reference sequence). DNA of the CDR3: TGTGCCAGCAGTCCACGACAGGGGAATGAAGCTTTCTTT. It codes for CASSPRQGNEAFF.

The chain employs TRBV10-3 and TRBJ2-5; TRBD1 aligns across 11 bases. V shed 7 bases and J 3 bases; nucleotides not matched to a gene: 4. The length of the CDR3 is 14 residues. Per the germline V gene, CDR1 is ENHRY and CDR2 is SYGVKD. CDR3 loop: CAIKLGQGEETQYF. The CDR3 DNA follows: TGTGCCATCAAACTGGGACAGGGGGAAGAGACCCAGTACTTC.

The V gene is TRBV5-1, the J gene TRBJ1-6, with 7 positions matching TRBD1. The V gene's germline CDR1 is SGHRS and CDR2 YFSETQ. J gave up 7 bases and V 2 bases, and 6 bases lay outside the gene matches. This CDR3 contains 15 residues. Here the CDR3 DNA reads TGCGCCAGCAGCTTAGAAGGGACAGCCAATTCACCCCTCCACTTT. Translating gives CASSLEGTANSPLHF.

The genes are TRBV12-5 and TRBJ2-7; tentative D call: TRBD1 (6 bases). Germline assignment: CDR1 LGHNT and CDR2 FRNRAP. V shed 0 bases and J shed 0 bases, with 9 bases lying between them. The CDR3 is 15 amino acids. CDR3 nucleotides: TGTGCTAGTGGTTTGGTACAGGGTGCCTCCTACGAGCAGTACTTC. The encoded protein is CASGLVQGASYEQYF.

This chain links TRBV28 with TRBJ1-2, with TRBD1 identical over 8 bases. In germline, CDR1 is MDHEN, CDR2 SYDVKM. The CDR3 length is 18 residues. J lost 9 bases, V lost 4 bases, and 22 bases had no gene match. In DNA form, the CDR3 reads TGTGCCAGCAGTTCCGGAGGGCGGGACAGGACCTCTTCGAGACGCTACACCTTC. Protein product: CASSSGGRDRTSSRRYTF.

The chain couples TRBV9 to TRBJ1-2; a possible D gene is TRBD1 (6 bases). Trimming shortened V by 0 bases and J by 6 bases, and 9 bases separated the two germline ends. Germline-derived CDR1 and CDR2 are SGDLS and YYNGEE. This CDR3 has 13 amino acids. The CDR3 sequence is CASSVGGGDGYTF. CDR3 DNA sequence: TGTGCCAGCAGCGTAGGTGGGGGCGATGGCTACACCTTC.

The chain links TRBV4-1 to TRBJ1-1; TRBD1 aligns across 7 bases. Germline lookup yields CDR1 MGHRA and CDR2 YSYEKL. The J segment lost 5 bases and the V segment lost 1 base, leaving 10 bases of the junction unmatched. This CDR3 contains 16 residues. The CDR3 DNA sequence: TGCGCCAGCAGCCAAGGACCGAGGACAGGCTTAACTGAAGCTTTCTTT. The encoded protein is CASSQGPRTGLTEAFF.

The chain couples TRBV5-1 to TRBJ2-1; 8 positions agree with TRBD2. The CDR3 spans 16 residues. J lost 0 bases, V lost 4 bases, and 6 bases had no gene match. CDR1 SGHRS and CDR2 YFSETQ come from the germline V gene. The CDR3 sequence: CASSPAGGASYNEQFF. In DNA, the CDR3 is TGCGCCAGCAGCCCAGCCGGGGGGGCCTCCTACAATGAGCAGTTCTTC.

In this sample, this clone turned up a few times. The chain is built from TRBV4-1 and TRBJ2-1; the D is unclear. In germline, CDR1 is MGHRA, CDR2 YSYEKL. Trimming pared 1 base from V and 7 bases from J, leaving 8 bases between. This CDR3 has 13 amino acids. CDR3 loop: CASSQVTTNEQFF. The CDR3 DNA reads as TGCGCCAGCAGCCAAGTAACCACAAATGAGCAGTTCTTC.

The chain has TRBV9 and TRBJ1-5; the match to TRBD1 covers 8 bases. CDR1 is SGDLS and CDR2 is YYNGEE in the germline V gene. The CDR3 is made up of 16 amino acids. Trimming cost V 3 bases and J 4 bases; bases outside gene matches: 9. The CDR3 DNA is TGTGCCAGCAGCGCTACCGGGACAGGAATTAATCAGCCCCAGCATTTT. It specifies CASSATGTGINQPQHF.

This clone came up once. J is TRBJ2-1 and V is TRBV19; a weak D match, TRBD1 (6 bases). Germline-derived CDR1 and CDR2 are LNHDA and SQIVND (reference sequence). V lost 5 bases to trimming and J lost 0 bases, with 11 bases between them. The CDR3 spans 15 residues. DNA for the CDR3: TGTGCCAGTAGTCGACAGGAGTCCTCCTACAATGAGCAGTTCTTC. Protein product: CASSRQESSYNEQFF.

This chain connects TRBV6-1 to TRBJ2-1; tentative D call: TRBD1 (6 bases). CDR3 size: 13 residues. V lost 8 bases and J lost 4, with 12 bases in between. Germline CDR1 MNHNS, CDR2 SASEGT. DNA for the CDR3: TGTGCCAGCGAAGGGACACCTTACAATGAGCAGTTCTTC. Encoded protein: CASEGTPYNEQFF.

This clone was recorded once. J is TRBJ2-1 and V is TRBV19; weak D call: TRBD2 (5 bases). Germline CDR1 and CDR2: LNHDA and SQIVND (reference sequence). The CDR3 contains 13 residues. V was trimmed by 7 bases and J by 7 bases, leaving 14 bases between them. CDR3 sequence (DNA): TGTGCCAGTATGAGACTCGGGGTAAATGAGCAGTTCTTC. Residues: CASMRLGVNEQFF.

The chain has TRBV6-5 and TRBJ2-1; tentatively, D is TRBD2 (5 bases). The length of the CDR3 is 12 residues. The germline gives CDR1 MNHEY, CDR2 SVGAGI. V was pared by 5 bases and J by 8 bases, with 10 bases between. CDR3 in amino acids: CASSTSGDEQFF. The CDR3 DNA is TGTGCCAGCAGTACTAGTGGGGATGAGCAGTTCTTC.

Only a few counts were recorded for this clone. The chain has TRBV4-3 and TRBJ1-2; D unresolved. V lost 1 base to trimming and J lost 4 bases, with 13 bases between them. Germline assignment: CDR1 LGHNA and CDR2 YSLEER. The CDR3 runs 15 residues. CDR3 sequence: CASSQAYSYFYGYTF. For the CDR3, the DNA is TGCGCCAGCAGCCAAGCCTACAGTTACTTCTATGGCTACACCTTC.

This clone turned up a few times. The chain recombines TRBV2 with TRBJ1-2, with 8 bases identical to TRBD1. Germline CDR1 SNHLY, CDR2 FYNNEI. With 1 base clipped from V and 3 bases from J, the junction kept 7 bases outside the gene matches. The CDR3 length is 16 residues. The CDR3 region is CASSEGFDRGYYGYTF. In DNA, the CDR3 is TGTGCCAGCAGTGAAGGGTTCGACAGGGGCTACTATGGCTACACCTTC.

The gene calls are TRBV15 and TRBJ2-5; 8 positions agree with TRBD2. The CDR3 runs to 17 residues. Looked up from germline, CDR1 is LNHNV and CDR2 is YYDKDF (reference sequence). The V segment lost 4 bases and the J segment 1 base; nucleotides outside the gene matches: 11. CDR3 in DNA: TGTGCCACCAGCAAAGCCCTACGGGGGGGCCTCCAAGAGACCCAGTACTTC. Protein: CATSKALRGGLQETQYF. Drawing the rest from reference TRBV15 and TRBJ2-5, the complete variable domain is DAMVIQNPRYQVTQFGKPVTLSCSQTLNHNVMYWYQQKSSQAPKLLFHYYDKDFNNEADTPDNFQSRRPNTSFCFLDIRSPGLGDTAMYLCATSKALRGGLQETQYFGPGTRLLVL.

The DNA of the CDR3 is TGTGCCAGCAGCGTAGTTGGCAGATCTTCAGAGACCCAGTACTTC. This gives the protein CASSVVGRSSETQYF. The chain joins TRBV9 to TRBJ2-5; D is undetermined. The CDR3 contains 15 residues. CDR1 is SGDLS, CDR2 YYNGEE, per germline. Deletions cut 0 bases from V and 4 bases from J, with 13 bases between.

J is TRBJ2-7 and V is TRBV5-1, with 8 positions matching TRBD1. The ends lost 4 bases at V and 0 bases at J; junction bases unmatched: 9. The CDR3 consists of 16 residues. The germline CDR1 and CDR2 sequences are SGHRS and YFSETQ. Here the CDR3 reads CASSPGQGVSSYEQYF. Here the CDR3 DNA reads TGCGCCAGCAGCCCCGGACAGGGTGTCAGCTCCTACGAGCAGTACTTC.

The table lists this clone with a few counts. This sequence joins TRBV28 and TRBJ1-5; D is undetermined. Deletions cut 10 bases from V and 3 bases from J, with 22 bases between. Germline V gives CDR1 MDHEN, CDR2 SYDVKM. The CDR3 covers 16 residues. As DNA, the CDR3 is TGTGCCACCAGAGGAGACCTTGGAGCGAACAATCAGCCCCAGCATTTT. Translating it yields CATRGDLGANNQPQHF.